Below are 27 T cell receptor beta chains sequenced from a single sample in a study of blood T cells in healthy people across ages. With a J-beta primer mix and a sample-barcoded 5' primer, a second PCR ran about 7 to 12 cycles. Via MiXCR, TCRdb re-called the 5' RACE reads, giving one row per CDR3 protein. Counted here are 650,000 to 1,000,000 distinct CDR3 sequences, about 34% occurring once; the ten biggest clones make up 10% to 15%. Sequencing was performed on blood. These receptors all stem from a man between 18 and 35 years old in good health.

V gene TRBV25-1 combines with J gene TRBJ2-1; 13 nucleotides agree with TRBD2. Germline trimming cut 10 bases from V and 6 bases from J; bases unmatched to any gene: 9. Germline-derived CDR1 and CDR2 are MGHDK and SYGVNS. This CDR3 contains 15 residues. The CDR3 DNA is TGTGCCACCAACCGACTAGCGGGGGGAGGCAATGAGCAGTTCTTC. It codes for CATNRLAGGGNEQFF. Combining the CDR3 with reference TRBV25-1 and TRBJ2-1 gives the whole variable domain EADIYQTPRYLVIGTGKKITLECSQTMGHDKMYWYQQDPGMELHLIHYSYGVNSTEKGDLSSESTVSRIRTEHFPLTLESARPSHTSQYLCATNRLAGGGNEQFFGPGTRLTVL.

This clonotype was picked up many times. The chain links TRBV6-6 to TRBJ2-3; the D gene is possibly TRBD1 (6 bases). Germline V CDR1 and CDR2: MNHNY, SVGAGI (reference sequence). V shed 7 bases and J shed 1 base, with 15 bases lying between them. This CDR3 has 15 amino acids. The CDR3 protein is CASTVQGIGTDTQYF. Written as DNA, the CDR3 is TGTGCCAGCACCGTACAGGGAATAGGCACAGATACGCAGTATTTT.

This rearrangement joins TRBV25-1 to TRBJ2-7; D possibly corresponds to TRBD1 (5 bases). With 6 bases removed from V and 7 bases from J, the gap between germline ends came to 13 bases. The germline gives CDR1 MGHDK, CDR2 SYGVNS. This CDR3 spans 12 amino acids. DNA for the CDR3: TGTGCCAGCAGGCCCGGACACCTAGAGCAGTACTTC. Translation: CASRPGHLEQYF.

With regard to this clonotype: One end of the junction fails to match germline, which may point to a read error. The chain couples TRBV20-1 to TRBJ2-3; D gene uncertain. The CDR3 extends over 15 amino acids. Germline CDR1 is DFQATT and CDR2 is SNEGSKA (reference sequence). CDR3 bases: TGCAGTGCTAGAGATTTCGAGGATAGCACAGATACGCGGTATTTT. Translation: CSARDFEDSTDTRYF.

This clonotype has just a few counts. V usage is TRBV7-2 and J usage is TRBJ2-5; TRBD1 aligns across 8 bases. Trimming cost V 7 bases and J 1 base; bases outside gene matches: 8. Germline V gene lookup returns CDR1 SGHTA and CDR2 FQGNSA. This CDR3 has 15 amino acids. In DNA form, the CDR3 reads TGTGCCAGCACTGCGGGACAGGTTATCCAAGAGACCCAGTACTTC. Its protein product is CASTAGQVIQETQYF.

This clonotype showed up just a few times. The chain links TRBV5-1 to TRBJ1-5; tentatively, D is TRBD1 (6 bases). This CDR3 is built from 15 residues. Per germline, CDR1 SGHRS and CDR2 YFSETQ. The V and J ends lost 4 bases and 3 bases respectively, with 14 bases between them. The CDR3 loop reads CASSPLGTNNQPQHF. The CDR3 DNA follows: TGCGCCAGCAGCCCCCTCGGGACAAACAATCAGCCCCAGCATTTT.

V is TRBV12-5 and J is TRBJ2-1; D call uncertain. CDR1 is LGHNT, CDR2 FRNRAP, per germline. This CDR3 is 9 amino acids long. V lost 3 bases, J lost 12 bases, and 3 bases lay in between. This chain's CDR3 is CASGFPQFF. The CDR3 DNA is TGTGCTAGTGGTTTTCCGCAGTTCTTC.

V gene TRBV7-2 combines with J gene TRBJ2-3; D is undetermined. The CDR3 extends over 14 amino acids. CDR1 is SGHTA and CDR2 is FQGNSA in the germline V gene. V was shortened by 3 bases and J by 1 base, with 8 bases between the two germline ends. The CDR3: CASSFQWGTDTQYF. CDR3 nucleotide sequence: TGTGCCAGCAGCTTCCAGTGGGGCACAGATACGCAGTATTTT.

The chain combines TRBV15 with TRBJ1-5; possibly TRBD1 for D (6 bases). This CDR3 region has 14 residues. In germline, CDR1 is LNHNV, CDR2 YYDKDF (reference sequence). Trimming cost V 8 bases and J 2 bases, with 13 bases left between them. The CDR3 DNA is TGTGCCACCTCCCTGGGGGCCGGCAATCAGCCCCAGCATTTT. It is translated as CATSLGAGNQPQHF.

This clonotype was picked up a small number of times. The chain joins TRBV7-9 to TRBJ2-1, with D possibly TRBD1 on 5 matching bases. The CDR3 totals 11 residues. Between the trimmed V and J ends, which lost 3 bases and 15 bases, there was a span of 12 bases. Germline CDR1 reads SEHNR; CDR2 reads FQNEAQ (reference sequence). The CDR3 nucleotides read TGTGCCAGCAGCTTCGCAGGGTTCTGGTTCTTC. It yields the protein CASSFAGFWFF.

V gene TRBV29-1 combines with J gene TRBJ2-3; no definite D call. The ends were cut back, 3 bases at V and 0 bases at J, with 16 bases in the middle. Germline CDR1 SQVTM, CDR2 ANQGSEA. There are 16 residues in the CDR3. CDR3 DNA: TGCAGCGTTGAGCACCCGTGGACCCTCAGCACAGATACGCAGTATTTT. Protein product: CSVEHPWTLSTDTQYF.

The gene calls are TRBV10-3 and TRBJ1-6, with D possibly TRBD1 on 5 matching bases. V lost 10 bases and J lost 6, with 16 bases in between. From germline, CDR1 is ENHRY and CDR2 SYGVKD. There are 14 residues in the CDR3. Here the CDR3 reads CATATRGSNSPLHF. CDR3 DNA: TGTGCCACCGCGACAAGGGGTAGTAATTCACCCCTCCACTTT.

DNA of the CDR3: TGTGCCAGCAGCCCCAGGGGCGGGTCCGATTACTATGGCTACACCTTC. Translation: CASSPRGGSDYYGYTF. The gene calls are TRBV3-1 and TRBJ1-2, with a possible D match to TRBD1 (6 bases). From germline, CDR1 is LGHDT and CDR2 YNNKEL (reference sequence). V gave up 4 bases and J gave up 3 bases, with 18 bases separating them. The CDR3 is made up of 16 amino acids. Looking up the rest from reference TRBV3-1 and TRBJ1-2 gives the full variable domain: DTAVSQTPKYLVTQMGNDKSIKCEQNLGHDTMYWYKQDSKKFLKIMFSYNNKELIINETVPNRFSPKSPDKAHLNLHINSLELGDSAVYFCASSPRGGSDYYGYTFGSGTRLTVV.

Concerning this clonotype itself: A read error may account for a junction end that differs from germline. The chain uses TRBV6-6 and TRBJ2-3; 15 bases fit TRBD2. Germline CDR1 MNHNY, CDR2 SVGAGI (reference sequence). The CDR3 is 16 residues long. CDR3 in amino acids: CACSSRTSGGAETQYF. Written as DNA, the CDR3 is TGTGCCTGCAGTTCCCGGACTAGCGGGGGGGCCGAGACGCAGTATTTT.

The V call is TRBV12-3 or TRBV12-4, the J call TRBJ2-5; D is unresolved. CDR3 size: 14 residues. V gave up 4 bases and J gave up 11 bases, with 20 bases separating them. The CDR3 region is CASSWAEYGNEQYF. CDR3 nucleotides: TGTGCCAGCAGTTGGGCAGAGTATGGCAATGAGCAGTACTTC.

This chain links TRBV5-5 with TRBJ2-1; perhaps D is TRBD1 or TRBD2 (5 bases each). Trimming removed 0 bases at V and 1 base at J, with 11 bases between. CDR1 is SGHKS and CDR2 is YYEKEE in the germline V gene (reference sequence). The length of the CDR3 is 16 residues. The CDR3 DNA is TGTGCCAGCAGCTTGGGGGACGGCAATTCCTACAATGAGCAGTTCTTC. Its translation is CASSLGDGNSYNEQFF.

The count of this clonotype is one. This rearrangement joins TRBV7-2 to TRBJ2-7, with 7 bases identical to TRBD2. This CDR3 is 14 amino acids long. The junction had 9 bases not matched to a gene; V was cut back by 9 bases and J by 1 base. The V gene's germline CDR1 is SGHTA and CDR2 FQGNSA. The CDR3: CASSRDYRSYEQYF. DNA of the CDR3: TGTGCCAGTAGCCGGGACTATCGTTCCTACGAGCAGTACTTC.

V is TRBV9 and J is TRBJ2-3, with D possibly being TRBD2 (6 bases). This CDR3 spans 15 amino acids. CDR1 is SGDLS and CDR2 is YYNGEE in the germline V gene. V was clipped by 4 bases and J by 4 bases, with 16 bases between them. The CDR3, as DNA: TGTGCCAGCAGCTCAGAAGGGCGGGGAGCAGATACGCAGTATTTT. It codes for CASSSEGRGADTQYF.

The rearrangement links TRBV7-2 to TRBJ2-4, with 9 bases that match TRBD2. The germline gives CDR1 SGHTA, CDR2 FQGNSA. The CDR3 contains 16 residues. V trimming: 1 base; J trimming: 13 bases; junction bases outside the gene matches: 14. The CDR3 region is CASSLGTSGWRLEQYF. CDR3 DNA: TGTGCCAGCAGCTTAGGTACTAGCGGGTGGAGGTTAGAGCAGTACTTC.

This chain joins TRBV7-2 and TRBJ1-1; 7 nucleotides line up with TRBD1. Germline V gene sequence: CDR1 SGHTA, CDR2 FQGNSA. The junction had 21 bases not matched to a gene; V was cut back by 6 bases and J by 2 bases. The CDR3 has 19 amino acids. The CDR3 DNA follows: TGTGCCAGCAGGGGCAGGGGGGTTTGGACCGGGGGGGTCAACACTGAAGCTTTCTTT. This translates into CASRGRGVWTGGVNTEAFF.

The chain carries TRBV30 and TRBJ2-3; D might be TRBD1 or TRBD2, each matching 5 bases. The CDR3 totals 14 residues. Trimming left V 1 base short and J 4 bases short, with 12 bases between. From germline, CDR1 is GTSNPN and CDR2 SVGIG (reference sequence). CDR3 amino acids: CAWSGGSWADTQYF. In nucleotides, the CDR3 is TGTGCCTGGAGTGGGGGGAGTTGGGCAGATACGCAGTATTTT.

This chain joins TRBV25-1 and TRBJ2-7; D is ambiguous. V gave up 6 bases and J gave up 0 bases, with 21 bases separating them. The CDR3 has 17 amino acids. CDR1 is MGHDK and CDR2 is SYGVNS in the germline V gene. CDR3 DNA: TGTGCCAGCAGCGAACCGGCCGGGCTAGGTTCCTCCTACGAGCAGTACTTC. Its translation: CASSEPAGLGSSYEQYF.

The genes are TRBV12-3 or TRBV12-4 and TRBJ2-5, with D perhaps matching TRBD1 or TRBD2 (5 bases each). With 4 bases removed from V and 1 base from J, the gap between germline ends came to 10 bases. The CDR3 consists of 14 residues. The CDR3 DNA is TGTGCCAGCAGTTGGTGGGGGAGCCAAGAGACCCAGTACTTC. Protein product: CASSWWGSQETQYF.

In regard to this clonotype: A much larger clone differs by one base, so this may be a read error. The gene calls are TRBV20-1 and TRBJ2-5; 11 bases map to TRBD1. There are 17 residues in the CDR3. From germline, CDR1 is DFQATT and CDR2 SNEGSKA (reference sequence). The V and J ends lost 6 bases and 11 bases, in that order; junction bases with no gene match: 23. The CDR3, as DNA: TGCAGTGCCATGTTTAGAGGGACAGGGGGTCCCTACAATGAGCAGTACTTC. Its protein product is CSAMFRGTGGPYNEQYF.

This clonotype was seen a handful of times. J is TRBJ2-2 and V is TRBV29-1, with 8 bases matching TRBD1. Germline V gene sequence: CDR1 SQVTM, CDR2 ANQGSEA. CDR3 size: 14 residues. V shed 7 bases, J shed 1 base, and the junction held 5 bases outside the gene matches. DNA of the CDR3: TGCAGCGCCCGGACAGGGCTGAACACCGGGGAGCTGTTTTTT. The encoded protein is CSARTGLNTGELFF.

This clonotype was seen only a few times. V and J are TRBV7-2 and TRBJ1-1; the D gene is possibly TRBD1 (5 bases). The CDR3 length is 16 residues. V was trimmed by 5 bases and J by 1 base, leaving 17 bases between them. The germline gives CDR1 SGHTA, CDR2 FQGNSA. CDR3 sequence reads: CASSPSTTATNTEAFF. CDR3 DNA sequence: TGTGCCAGCAGCCCAAGTACGACAGCTACGAACACTGAAGCTTTCTTT.

The chain combines TRBV3-1 with TRBJ2-5; 7 bases map to TRBD2. The length of the CDR3 is 18 residues. Germline V CDR1 and CDR2: LGHDT, YNNKEL (reference sequence). After removal of 0 bases from V and 1 base from J, the junction contained 11 bases not matched to a gene. The CDR3, as DNA: TGTGCCAGCAGCCAAGACTTTGTGGCTAGCGGACGCCAAGAGACCCAGTACTTC. Translated: CASSQDFVASGRQETQYF.